This record looks at one T cell receptor beta chain sequence and its context. Per the original data handling: Quantification of nucleated cells was approximated via reference gene primer amplification. Assay used: immunoSEQ multiplex PCR; TCRdb lists only in-frame clones, some missing. V and J calls and clone size are copied from that table; D and trimming were computed from the DNA. Of 350,000 to 400,000 clones in the sample, 70% to 90% are singletons; the top ten hold around 0.95%. These data originate in a study of blood T cell repertoires in COVID-19. Looking at the study overall: COVID-19 samples, acute and convalescent, were from the United States, Italy and Spain.

Participants were aged about 18 to 95 years, lived in 25 or so US areas, and enrolled virtually. Grouping used clinical history reported by participants in a survey and questionnaire. The CDR3 has 15 residues. The rearrangement joins TRBV1 to TRBJ1-2. TRBV1 is termed a pseudogene. The TCR originated in a woman in her 30s with acute COVID-19. The sample consisted of PBMCs or T cells enriched from blood (not recorded which). CDR3 region: CTSPPAGLSNYGYTF. As DNA, the CDR3 is TGCACCAGCCCCCCGGCGGGGCTATCTAACTATGGCTACACCTTC.